Presented here are 4 T cell receptor beta chains from one specimen sequenced in a study of shared clonotypes between healthy human individuals. Positive CCR7 selection of CD45RO-negative cells yielded the naive CD8 cells, and terminally differentiated effector memory CD45RA+ cells were excluded. Method: immunoSEQ multiplex PCR; TCRdb's copy keeps in-frame clones and lacks some. Among around 1.9 million clones, 90% to 95% were seen once, and the ten largest hold 1.7%. The material sequenced was naive CD8+ T cells from PBMCs. Receptor source: a man between 18 and 29 years old in good health. Some clones in this sample may be carry-over from other donors' samples.

This sequence joins TRBV7-9 and TRBJ2-7; the D gene is possibly TRBD1 (5 bases). This CDR3 has 13 residues. The V end lost 4 bases, the J end lost 5 bases, and 12 bases lay between the germline ends. CDR1 is SEHNR and CDR2 is FQNEAQ in the germline V gene (reference sequence). The CDR3 region is CASSSQGNDEQYF. CDR3 sequence (DNA): TGTGCCAGCAGCTCTCAGGGTAACGACGAGCAGTACTTC.

V is TRBV25-1 and J is TRBJ2-5; no reliable D call. The V and J ends lost 10 bases and 0 bases respectively, with 15 bases between them. CDR1 is MGHDK and CDR2 is SYGVNS in the germline V gene. This CDR3 comprises 14 residues. The CDR3 here is CATSENLYQETQYF. In DNA, the CDR3 is TGTGCCACCTCGGAGAACCTGTACCAAGAGACCCAGTACTTC.

The chain carries TRBV4-2 and TRBJ2-7, with D perhaps TRBD1 or TRBD2 (6 bases each). The germline V gene has CDR1 LGHNA and CDR2 YNFKEQ. V was pared by 1 base and J by 4 bases, with 14 bases between. This CDR3 contains 15 residues. In DNA, the CDR3 is TGTGCCAGCAGCCAAGTAGATGGGGGGCTATACGAGCAGTACTTC. Encoded protein: CASSQVDGGLYEQYF.

This clone was observed a single time. The chain uses TRBV11-2 and TRBJ2-2; 7 bases agree with TRBD2. Germline CDR1 SGHAT, CDR2 FQNNGV. After removal of 7 bases from V and 5 bases from J, the junction contained 10 bases not matched to a gene. The CDR3 consists of 15 residues. As DNA, the CDR3 is TGTGCCAGCATCTCTACTAGCGAGGGGACCGGGGAGCTGTTTTTT. Translating it yields CASISTSEGTGELFF.